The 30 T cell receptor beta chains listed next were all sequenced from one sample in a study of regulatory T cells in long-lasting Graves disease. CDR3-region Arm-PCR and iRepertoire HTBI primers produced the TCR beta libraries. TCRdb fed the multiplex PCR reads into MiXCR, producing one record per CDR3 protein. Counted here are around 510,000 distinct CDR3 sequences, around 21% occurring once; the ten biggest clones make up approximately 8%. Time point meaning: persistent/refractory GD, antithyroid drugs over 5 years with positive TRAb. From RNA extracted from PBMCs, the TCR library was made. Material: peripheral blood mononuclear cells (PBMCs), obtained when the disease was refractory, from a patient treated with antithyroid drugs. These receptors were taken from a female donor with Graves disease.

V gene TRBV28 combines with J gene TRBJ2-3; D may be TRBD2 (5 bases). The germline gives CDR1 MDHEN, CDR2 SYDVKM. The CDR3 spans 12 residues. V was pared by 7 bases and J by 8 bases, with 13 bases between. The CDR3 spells CASKTGVGTQYF. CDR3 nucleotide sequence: TGTGCCAGCAAAACCGGGGTGGGTACGCAGTATTTT.

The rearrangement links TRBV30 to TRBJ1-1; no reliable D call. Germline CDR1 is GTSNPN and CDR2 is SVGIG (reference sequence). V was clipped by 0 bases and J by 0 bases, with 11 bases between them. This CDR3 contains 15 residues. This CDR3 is CAWSVPWRMNTEAFF. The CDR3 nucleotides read TGTGCCTGGAGTGTACCCTGGAGGATGAACACTGAAGCTTTCTTT.

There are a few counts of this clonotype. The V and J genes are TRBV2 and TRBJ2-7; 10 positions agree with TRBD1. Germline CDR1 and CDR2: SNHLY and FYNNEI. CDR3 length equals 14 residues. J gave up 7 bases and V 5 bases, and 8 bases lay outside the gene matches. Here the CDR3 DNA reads TGTGCCAGCAGTCCGGGACAGGGGTATAGGGAGCAGTACTTC. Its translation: CASSPGQGYREQYF. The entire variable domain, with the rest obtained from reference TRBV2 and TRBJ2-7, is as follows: EPEVTQTPSHQVTQMGQEVILRCVPISNHLYFYWYRQILGQKVEFLVSFYNNEISEKSEIFDDQFSVERPDGSNFTLKIRSTKLEDSAMYFCASSPGQGYREQYFGPGTRLTVT.

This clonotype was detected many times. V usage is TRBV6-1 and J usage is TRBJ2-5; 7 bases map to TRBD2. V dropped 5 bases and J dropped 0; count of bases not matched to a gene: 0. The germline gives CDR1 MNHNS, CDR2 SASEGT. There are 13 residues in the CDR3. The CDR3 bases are TGTGCCAGCAGTCTAGCGGACCAAGAGACCCAGTACTTC. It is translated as CASSLADQETQYF.

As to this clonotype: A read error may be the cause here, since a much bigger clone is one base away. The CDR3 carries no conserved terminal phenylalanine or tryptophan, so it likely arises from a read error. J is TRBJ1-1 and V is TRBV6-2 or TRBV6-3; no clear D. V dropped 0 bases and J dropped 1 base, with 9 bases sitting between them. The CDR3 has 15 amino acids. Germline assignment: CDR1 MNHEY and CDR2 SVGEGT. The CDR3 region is CASSYSHQANTEAFS. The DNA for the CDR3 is TGTGCCAGCAGTTACTCCCATCAAGCGAACACTGAAGCTTTCTCT.

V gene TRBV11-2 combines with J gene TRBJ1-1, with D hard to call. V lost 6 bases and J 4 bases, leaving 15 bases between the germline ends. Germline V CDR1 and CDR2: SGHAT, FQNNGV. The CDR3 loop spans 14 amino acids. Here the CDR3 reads CASRRPLVGTEAFF. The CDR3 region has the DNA TGTGCCAGCAGACGGCCTTTAGTTGGCACTGAAGCTTTCTTT.

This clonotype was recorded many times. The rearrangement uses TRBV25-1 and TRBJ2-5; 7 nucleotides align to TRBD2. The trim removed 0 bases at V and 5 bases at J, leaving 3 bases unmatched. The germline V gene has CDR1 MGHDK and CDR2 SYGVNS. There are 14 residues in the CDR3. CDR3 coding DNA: TGTGCCAGCAGTGAATATGCCGGGGGGGAGACCCAGTACTTC. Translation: CASSEYAGGETQYF.

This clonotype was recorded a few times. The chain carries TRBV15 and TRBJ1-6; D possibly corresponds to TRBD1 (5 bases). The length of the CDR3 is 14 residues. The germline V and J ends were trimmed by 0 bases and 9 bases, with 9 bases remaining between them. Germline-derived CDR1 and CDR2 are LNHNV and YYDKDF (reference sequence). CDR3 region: CATSREDQGSPLHF. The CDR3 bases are TGTGCCACCAGCAGAGAGGATCAGGGTTCACCCCTCCACTTT.

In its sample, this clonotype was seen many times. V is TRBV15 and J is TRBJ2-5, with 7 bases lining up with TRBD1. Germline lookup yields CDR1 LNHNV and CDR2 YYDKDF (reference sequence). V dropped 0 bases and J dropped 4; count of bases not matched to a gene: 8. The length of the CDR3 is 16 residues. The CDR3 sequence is CATSRDRGPGGETQYF. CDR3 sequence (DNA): TGTGCCACCAGCAGAGATCGGGGCCCAGGGGGAGAGACCCAGTACTTC.

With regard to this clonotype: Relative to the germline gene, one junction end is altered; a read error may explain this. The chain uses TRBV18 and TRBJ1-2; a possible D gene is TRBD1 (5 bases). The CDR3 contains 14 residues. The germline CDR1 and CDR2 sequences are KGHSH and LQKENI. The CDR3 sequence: CVSSPRQGNYGYTF. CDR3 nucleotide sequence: TGTGTCAGCTCACCACGGCAGGGAAACTATGGCTACACCTTC.

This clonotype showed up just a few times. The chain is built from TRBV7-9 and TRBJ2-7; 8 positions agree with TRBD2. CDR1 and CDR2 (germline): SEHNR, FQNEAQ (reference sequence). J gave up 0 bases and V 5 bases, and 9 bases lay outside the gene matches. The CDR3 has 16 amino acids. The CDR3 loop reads CASSHVGGGASYEQYF. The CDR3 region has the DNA TGTGCCAGCAGCCACGTCGGGGGGGGCGCCTCCTACGAGCAGTACTTC.

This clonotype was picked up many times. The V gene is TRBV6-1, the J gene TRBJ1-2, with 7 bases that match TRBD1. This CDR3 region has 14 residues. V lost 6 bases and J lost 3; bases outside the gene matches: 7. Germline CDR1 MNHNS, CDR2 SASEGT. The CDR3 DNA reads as TGTGCCAGCAGGCGGTCCGGGACAGACTATGGCTACACCTTC. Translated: CASRRSGTDYGYTF.

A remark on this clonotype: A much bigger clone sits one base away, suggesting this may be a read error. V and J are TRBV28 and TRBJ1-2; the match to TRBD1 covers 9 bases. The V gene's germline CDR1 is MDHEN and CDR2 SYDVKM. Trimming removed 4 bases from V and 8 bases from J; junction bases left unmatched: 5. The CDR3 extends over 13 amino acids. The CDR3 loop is CASSSSDRGGYTF. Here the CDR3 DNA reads TGTGCCAGCAGTTCGTCGGACAGGGGCGGCTACACCTTC.

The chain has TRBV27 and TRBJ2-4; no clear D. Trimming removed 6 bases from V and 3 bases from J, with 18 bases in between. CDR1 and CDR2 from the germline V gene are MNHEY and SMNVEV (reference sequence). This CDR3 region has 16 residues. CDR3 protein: CASSPEPGPHKNIQYF. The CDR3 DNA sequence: TGTGCCAGCAGCCCTGAACCGGGTCCCCACAAAAACATTCAGTACTTC.

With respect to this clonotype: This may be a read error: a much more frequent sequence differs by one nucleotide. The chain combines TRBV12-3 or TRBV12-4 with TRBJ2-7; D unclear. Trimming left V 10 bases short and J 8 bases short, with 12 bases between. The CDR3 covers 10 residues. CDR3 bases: TGTGCCACCTCCAATCCCAAGCAGTACTTC. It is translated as CATSNPKQYF.

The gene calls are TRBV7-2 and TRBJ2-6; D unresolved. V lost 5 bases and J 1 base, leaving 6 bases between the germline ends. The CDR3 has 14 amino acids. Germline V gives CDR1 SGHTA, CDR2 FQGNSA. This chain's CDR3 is CASSDLSGANVLTF. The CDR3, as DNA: TGTGCCAGCAGCGATCTTTCTGGGGCCAACGTCCTGACTTTC.

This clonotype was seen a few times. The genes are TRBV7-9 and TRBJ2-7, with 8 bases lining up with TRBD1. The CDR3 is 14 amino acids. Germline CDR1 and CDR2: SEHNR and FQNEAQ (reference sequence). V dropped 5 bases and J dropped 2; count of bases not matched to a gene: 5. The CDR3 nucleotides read TGTGCCAGCAGCGTCGAGACAGGGGCCTACGAGCAGTACTTC. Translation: CASSVETGAYEQYF.

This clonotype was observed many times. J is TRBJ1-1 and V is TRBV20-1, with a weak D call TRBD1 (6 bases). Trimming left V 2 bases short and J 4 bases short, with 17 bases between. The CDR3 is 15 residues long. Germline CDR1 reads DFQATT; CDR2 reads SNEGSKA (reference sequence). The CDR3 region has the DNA TGCAGTGCTAGATCGGATTACCGAGGGGGCACTGAAGCTTTCTTT. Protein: CSARSDYRGGTEAFF.

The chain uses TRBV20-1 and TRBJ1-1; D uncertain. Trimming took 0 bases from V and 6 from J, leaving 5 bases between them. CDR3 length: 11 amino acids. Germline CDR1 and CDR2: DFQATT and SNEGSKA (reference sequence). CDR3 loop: CSAREYPEAFF. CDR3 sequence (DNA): TGCAGTGCTAGAGAATATCCTGAAGCTTTCTTT.

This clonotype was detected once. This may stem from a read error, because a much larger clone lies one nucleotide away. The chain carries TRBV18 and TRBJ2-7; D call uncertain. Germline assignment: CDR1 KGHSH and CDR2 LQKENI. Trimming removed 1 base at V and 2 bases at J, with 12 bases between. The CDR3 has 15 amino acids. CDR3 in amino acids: CASSPQVLSPYEQYF. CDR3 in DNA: TGTGCCAGCTCACCACAAGTACTGTCCCCCTACGAGCAGTACTTC.

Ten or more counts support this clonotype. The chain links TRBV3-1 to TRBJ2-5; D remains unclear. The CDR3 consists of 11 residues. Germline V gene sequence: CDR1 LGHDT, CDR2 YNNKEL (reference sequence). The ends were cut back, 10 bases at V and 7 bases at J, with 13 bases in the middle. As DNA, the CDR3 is TGTGCCACCCTCCGAGGCGGGACCCAGTACTTC. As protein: CATLRGGTQYF.

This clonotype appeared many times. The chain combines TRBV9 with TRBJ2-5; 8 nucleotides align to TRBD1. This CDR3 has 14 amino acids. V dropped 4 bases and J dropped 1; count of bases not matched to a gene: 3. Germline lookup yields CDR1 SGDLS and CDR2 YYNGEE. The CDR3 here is CASSLDRAQETQYF. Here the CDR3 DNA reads TGTGCCAGCAGCCTGGACAGGGCCCAAGAGACCCAGTACTTC.

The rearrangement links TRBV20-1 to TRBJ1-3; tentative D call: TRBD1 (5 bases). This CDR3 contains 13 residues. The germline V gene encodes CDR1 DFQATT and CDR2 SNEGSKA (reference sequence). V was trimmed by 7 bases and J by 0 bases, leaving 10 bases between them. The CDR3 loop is CSVRTSSGNTIYF. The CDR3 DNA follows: TGCAGTGTCCGGACAAGCTCTGGAAACACCATATATTTT.

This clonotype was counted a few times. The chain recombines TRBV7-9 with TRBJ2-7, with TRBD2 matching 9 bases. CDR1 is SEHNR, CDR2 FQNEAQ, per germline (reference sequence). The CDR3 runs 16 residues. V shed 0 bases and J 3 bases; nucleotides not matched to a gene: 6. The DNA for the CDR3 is TGTGCCAGCAGCTTAGCGAATAGCGGGAGAAGCTACGAGCAGTACTTC. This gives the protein CASSLANSGRSYEQYF.

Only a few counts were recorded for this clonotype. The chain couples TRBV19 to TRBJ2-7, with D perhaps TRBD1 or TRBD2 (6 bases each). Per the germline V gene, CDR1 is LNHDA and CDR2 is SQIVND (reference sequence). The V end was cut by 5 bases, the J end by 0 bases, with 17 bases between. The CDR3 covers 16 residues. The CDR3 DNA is TGTGCCAGTAGTCTATACAGGGAGGATTACTCCTACGAGCAGTACTTC. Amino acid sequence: CASSLYREDYSYEQYF.

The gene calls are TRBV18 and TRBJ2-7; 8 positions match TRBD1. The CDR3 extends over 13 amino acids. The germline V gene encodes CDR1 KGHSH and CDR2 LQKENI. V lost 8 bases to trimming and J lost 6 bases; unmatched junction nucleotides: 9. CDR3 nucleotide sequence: TGTGCCAGCGCCCCCGCAGGGGGCCCCGAGCAGTACTTC. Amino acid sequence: CASAPAGGPEQYF.

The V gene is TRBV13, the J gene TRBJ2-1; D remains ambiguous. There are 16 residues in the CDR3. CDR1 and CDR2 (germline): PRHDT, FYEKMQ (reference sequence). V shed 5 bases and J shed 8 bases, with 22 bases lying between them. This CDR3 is CASSPTLGQSIYEQFF. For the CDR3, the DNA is TGTGCCAGCAGCCCAACGTTGGGCCAGTCAATATATGAGCAGTTCTTC.

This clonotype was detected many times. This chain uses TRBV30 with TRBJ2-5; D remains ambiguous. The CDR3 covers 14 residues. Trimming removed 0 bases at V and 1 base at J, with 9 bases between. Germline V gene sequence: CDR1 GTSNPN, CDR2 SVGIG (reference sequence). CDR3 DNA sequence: TGTGCCTGGAGTGTACCAGTGATCCAAGAGACCCAGTACTTC. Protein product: CAWSVPVIQETQYF.

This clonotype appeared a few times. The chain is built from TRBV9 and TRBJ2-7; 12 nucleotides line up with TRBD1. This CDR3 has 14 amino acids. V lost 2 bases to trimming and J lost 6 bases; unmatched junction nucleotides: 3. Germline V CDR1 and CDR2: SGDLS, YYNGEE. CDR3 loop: CASSVWDRGPEQYF. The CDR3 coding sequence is TGTGCCAGCAGCGTGTGGGACAGGGGGCCCGAGCAGTACTTC. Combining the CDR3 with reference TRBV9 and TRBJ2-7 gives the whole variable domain DSGVTQTPKHLITATGQRVTLRCSPRSGDLSVYWYQQSLDQGLQFLIQYYNGEERAKGNILERFSAQQFPDLHSELNLSSLELGDSALYFCASSVWDRGPEQYFGPGTRLTVT.

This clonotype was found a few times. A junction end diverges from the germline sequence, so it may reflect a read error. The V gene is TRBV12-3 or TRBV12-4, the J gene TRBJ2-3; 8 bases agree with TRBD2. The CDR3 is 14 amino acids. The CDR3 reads CASRLAGNTDTQYF. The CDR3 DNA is TGTGCCAGCAGATTAGCGGGGAACACAGATACGCAGTATTTT.